The 14 T cell receptor beta chains below were found in one sample sequenced in a study of CD8 T cells in ankylosing spondylitis. Each CDR3 protein is one row after TCRdb ran MiXCR on the 5' RACE reads. This sample has about 340,000 distinct CDR3 sequences, with roughly 22% found just once. Sequences were obtained from blood, either unsorted or a sorted T cell fraction (not recorded which). The receptors derive from a male donor with ankylosing spondylitis or in good health (not recorded which).

The chain has TRBV6-1 and TRBJ2-1, with unresolved D. CDR3 length: 12 residues. The V gene's germline CDR1 is MNHNS and CDR2 SASEGT. V was pared by 8 bases and J by 1 base, with 6 bases between. CDR3: CASGLSYNEQFF. As DNA, the CDR3 is TGTGCCAGCGGCCTTTCCTACAATGAGCAGTTCTTC.

The V gene is TRBV20-1, the J gene TRBJ1-1; D not certain. Trimming took 7 bases from V and 1 from J, leaving 16 bases between them. This CDR3 has 14 residues. CDR1 DFQATT and CDR2 SNEGSKA come from the germline V gene (reference sequence). This CDR3 is CSVRASARNTEAFF. The CDR3 nucleotides read TGCAGTGTTCGCGCTAGCGCCAGGAACACTGAAGCTTTCTTT.

This clonotype appeared a few times. The genes are TRBV28 and TRBJ1-6, with TRBD1 as a possible D gene (5 bases). Deletions cut 7 bases from V and 6 bases from J, with 19 bases between. Germline V CDR1 and CDR2: MDHEN, SYDVKM. The CDR3 runs 16 residues. The CDR3 bases are TGTGCCAGCATTCCCGTAGGGGTCCCCGTTAATTCACCCCTCCACTTT. Its translation: CASIPVGVPVNSPLHF. The full variable domain, rest sourced from reference TRBV28 and TRBJ1-6, is DVKVTQSSRYLVKRTGEKVFLECVQDMDHENMFWYRQDPGLGLRLIYFSYDVKMKEKGDIPEGYSVSREKKERFSLILESASTNQTSMYLCASIPVGVPVNSPLHFGNGTRLTVT.

The rearrangement joins TRBV7-8 to TRBJ2-2; 7 bases agree with TRBD2. Germline V gene data show CDR1 as SGHVS and CDR2 as FQNEAQ. V was clipped by 5 bases and J by 6 bases; unmatched bases: 15. This CDR3 region has 17 residues. CDR3 DNA sequence: TGTGCCAGCAGCCAAGAACCGGCCGGGGGGATGGCCGGGGAGCTGTTTTTT. It encodes CASSQEPAGGMAGELFF.

V gene TRBV29-1 combines with J gene TRBJ1-1, with D possibly being TRBD1 (5 bases). CDR3 length: 14 amino acids. Germline V gene data show CDR1 as SQVTM and CDR2 as ANQGSEA. V dropped 7 bases and J dropped 1 base, with 16 bases sitting between them. Here the CDR3 DNA reads TGCAGCGCTTTTTCGGGGCAGACGAACACTGAAGCTTTCTTT. Its translation is CSAFSGQTNTEAFF.

This clonotype was counted a few times. J is TRBJ2-7 and V is TRBV6-1; TRBD1 aligns across 9 bases. This CDR3 is 15 amino acids long. CDR1 is MNHNS, CDR2 SASEGT, per germline. After removal of 2 bases from V and 2 bases from J, the junction contained 4 bases not matched to a gene. The CDR3 bases are TGTGCCAGCAGTGAAAGGACAGGGGTCCCCTACGAGCAGTACTTC. As protein: CASSERTGVPYEQYF.

V gene TRBV9 combines with J gene TRBJ2-4; 15 bases line up with TRBD2. The CDR3 is made up of 18 amino acids. The germline gives CDR1 SGDLS, CDR2 YYNGEE. V lost 4 bases to trimming and J lost 0 bases; unmatched junction nucleotides: 5. The CDR3 DNA follows: TGTGCCAGCAGCCCGGGACTAGCGGGGGGAGAAGCCAAAAACATTCAGTACTTC. It specifies CASSPGLAGGEAKNIQYF.

This clonotype was picked up a small number of times. This chain links TRBV10-3 with TRBJ2-2; D is ambiguous. The CDR3 runs 14 residues. The V gene's germline CDR1 is ENHRY and CDR2 SYGVKD. V shed 2 bases and J shed 6 bases, with 10 bases lying between them. CDR3 coding DNA: TGTGCCATCAGTGAGCCCCTTAACGCCGGGGAGCTGTTTTTT. This encodes CAISEPLNAGELFF.

There are many counts of this clonotype. The rearrangement joins TRBV4-2 to TRBJ2-1, with D unclear. Germline V lookup: CDR1 LGHNA, CDR2 YNFKEQ. The V end was cut by 5 bases, the J end by 0 bases, with 11 bases between. The CDR3 runs to 15 residues. CDR3 residues: CASSLTLSSYNEQFF. CDR3 DNA sequence: TGTGCCAGCAGCTTGACGCTGAGCTCCTACAATGAGCAGTTCTTC.

J is TRBJ2-3 and V is TRBV24-1; unclear D gene. Trimming pared 1 base from V and 10 bases from J, leaving 14 bases between. The CDR3 has 14 amino acids. Germline V gene data show CDR1 as KGHDR and CDR2 as SFDVKD. The CDR3 loop is CATSDFFVRGPQYF. The CDR3 DNA reads as TGTGCCACCAGTGATTTTTTTGTGAGAGGCCCGCAGTATTTT.

This chain connects TRBV28 to TRBJ2-7; TRBD1 agrees at 8 bases. Germline V gene lookup returns CDR1 MDHEN and CDR2 SYDVKM. The CDR3 has 15 amino acids. Trimming cost V 5 bases and J 2 bases; bases outside gene matches: 8. The CDR3: CASSLAQGDPYEQYF. The CDR3 coding sequence is TGTGCCAGCAGTCTGGCACAGGGGGACCCCTACGAGCAGTACTTC. Supplemented by reference TRBV28 and TRBJ2-7, the full variable domain reads DVKVTQSSRYLVKRTGEKVFLECVQDMDHENMFWYRQDPGLGLRLIYFSYDVKMKEKGDIPEGYSVSREKKERFSLILESASTNQTSMYLCASSLAQGDPYEQYFGPGTRLTVT.

The V gene is TRBV5-4, the J gene TRBJ2-3; possibly TRBD2 for D (5 bases). This CDR3 is 14 amino acids long. V was shortened by 0 bases and J by 8 bases, with 13 bases between the two germline ends. The germline V gene has CDR1 SGHNT and CDR2 YYREEE (reference sequence). The CDR3 DNA reads as TGTGCCAGCAGCTTGGCGGTAGGAGGTGGTACGCAGTATTTT. As protein: CASSLAVGGGTQYF. Complete variable domain (other parts from reference TRBV5-4 and TRBJ2-3): ETGVTQSPTHLIKTRGQQVTLRCSSQSGHNTVSWYQQALGQGPQFIFQYYREEENGRGNFPPRFSGLQFPNYSSELNVNALELDDSALYLCASSLAVGGGTQYFGPGTRLTVL.

This clonotype has just a few counts. The J gene is TRBJ2-1, the V gene TRBV27; 7 nucleotides match TRBD2. V was clipped by 3 bases and J by 7 bases; unmatched bases: 18. The germline V gene has CDR1 MNHEY and CDR2 SMNVEV (reference sequence). The length of the CDR3 is 18 residues. The CDR3 sequence: CASSFFSVGPGGYNEQFF. The DNA of the CDR3 is TGTGCCAGCAGTTTTTTTTCGGTAGGACCGGGAGGTTATAATGAGCAGTTCTTC.

This clonotype was counted a few times. This rearrangement joins TRBV2 to TRBJ2-7; D is unresolved. The CDR3 length is 14 residues. Looked up from germline, CDR1 is SNHLY and CDR2 is FYNNEI. V lost 2 bases and J 1 base, leaving 9 bases between the germline ends. CDR3 sequence: CASSERPSSYEQYF. CDR3 nucleotides: TGTGCCAGCAGTGAAAGGCCGTCTTCCTACGAGCAGTACTTC.